The T cell receptor (beta chain) described here comes from a study of blood T cells in healthy people across ages. The CDR3 spans 14 residues. Trimming shortened V by 10 bases and J by 3 bases, and 13 bases separated the two germline ends. Per the germline V gene, CDR1 is MNHEY and CDR2 is SMNVEV (reference sequence). A second roughly 6 to 12 cycle PCR used barcoded and J-beta primers. All samples gave at least 2.5 million CDR3-containing paired-end reads. TCRdb ran MiXCR on the 5' RACE reads and lists one entry per CDR3 protein. The data show roughly 1.5 million distinct CDR3 sequences, roughly two fifths seen once. Overall study results and limits: Age brought a roughly linear fall in TCR beta diversity measured per million T cells.

Each sample had at least 6 million PBMCs isolated. Total RNA was isolated from each sample in quantities of at least 6 micrograms. In the case of this clonotype: Its antigen is unknown.

The gene calls are TRBV27 and TRBJ1-6; D might be TRBD1 (6 bases). The sequenced sample consisted of blood. This sequence was found in a woman between 18 and 30 years old in good health. The CDR3 spells CANRRGHYNSPLHF. The CDR3 DNA sequence: TGTGCCAACAGGCGGGGACACTATAATTCACCCCTCCACTTT.